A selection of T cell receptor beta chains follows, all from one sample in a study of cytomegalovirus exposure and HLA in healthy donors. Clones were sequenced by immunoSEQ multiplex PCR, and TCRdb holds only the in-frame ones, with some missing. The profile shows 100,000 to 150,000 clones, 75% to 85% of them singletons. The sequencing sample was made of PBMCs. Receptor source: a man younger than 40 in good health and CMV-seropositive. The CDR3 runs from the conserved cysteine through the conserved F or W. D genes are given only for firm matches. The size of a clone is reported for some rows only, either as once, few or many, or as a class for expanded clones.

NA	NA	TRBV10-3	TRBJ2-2	TGTGCCATCTGGGCAGCGAACACCGGGGAGCTGTTTTTT	CAIWAANTGELFF
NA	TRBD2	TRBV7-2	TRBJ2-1	TGTGCCAGCAGCTTGCTCCCAGCGGGGGTATACAATGAGCAGTTCTTC	CASSLLPAGVYNEQFF
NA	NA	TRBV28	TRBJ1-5	TGTGCCAGCAGTTTGCGGGGGGGACAGCCCCAGCATTTT	CASSLRGGQPQHF
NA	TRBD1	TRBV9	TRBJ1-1	TGTGCCAGCACCGGAGGGACAGACCTCGAAGCTTTCTTT	CASTGGTDLEAFF
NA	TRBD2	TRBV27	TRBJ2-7	TGTGCCAGCAGTTTCGAGCTGGGGCGGGGGGGAGGGTACGAGCAGTACTTC	CASSFELGRGGGYEQYF
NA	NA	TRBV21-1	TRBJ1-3	TGTGCCAGCAGCACCCATTCGCCCGACAGGGCTGGAAACACCATATATTTT	CASSTHSPDRAGNTIYF
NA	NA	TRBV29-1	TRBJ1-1	TGCAGCGTTGAAGATGTGGAAAGCTCCCGGGGCACTGAAGCTTTCTTT	CSVEDVESSRGTEAFF
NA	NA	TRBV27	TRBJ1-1	TGTGCCAGCAGTCTCCGAGGGGGTAGAGCTTTCTTT	CASSLRGGRAFF
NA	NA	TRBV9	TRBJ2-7	TGTGCCAGCAGCGCCGTGTTAGGGGACGAGCAGTACTTC	CASSAVLGDEQYF
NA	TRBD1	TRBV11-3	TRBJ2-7	TGTGCCAGCAGTCCCGGGACAGGGGAGTACTACGAGCAGTACTTC	CASSPGTGEYYEQYF
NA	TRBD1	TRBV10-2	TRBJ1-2	TGCGCCAGCAGTCCGACAGGGCCTCACTATGGCTACACCTTC	CASSPTGPHYGYTF
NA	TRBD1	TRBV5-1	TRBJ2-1	TGCGCCAGCAGCTTGGGCCCCTTGGGGACAGCTAACAATGAGCAGTTCTTC	CASSLGPLGTANNEQFF
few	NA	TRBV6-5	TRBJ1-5	TGTGCCAGCAGTGGTGGACAGTATAGCAATCAGCCCCAGCATTTT	CASSGGQYSNQPQHF
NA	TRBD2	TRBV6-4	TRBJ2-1	TGTGCCAGCAGTGACTTGAGCGGGGGATCTCATGAGCAGTTCTTC	CASSDLSGGSHEQFF
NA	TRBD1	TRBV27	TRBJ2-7	TGTGCCAGCAGTGGGACAGGGGGAACCGAGCAGTACTTC	CASSGTGGTEQYF
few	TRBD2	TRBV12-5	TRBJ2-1	TGTGCTAGTGGTTTGGTACGGTCTAGCGGGGGGCGGCCGTTCTTC	CASGLVRSSGGRPFF
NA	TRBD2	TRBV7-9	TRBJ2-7	TGTGCCAGCAGCCAACCTCTAGCGGGGGTCTACGAGCAGTACTTC	CASSQPLAGVYEQYF
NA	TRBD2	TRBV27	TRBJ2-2	TGTGCCAGCAGTCCCCGGGCGACTAGCGGGGGTTTCGCCGGGGAGCTGTTTTTT	CASSPRATSGGFAGELFF
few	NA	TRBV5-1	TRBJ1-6	TGCGCCAGCAGCTTGTATAAGGCAGGGGAGTCACCCCTCCACTTT	CASSLYKAGESPLHF
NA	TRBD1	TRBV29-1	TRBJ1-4	TGCAGCGTTGGAGGGGACAGAAGCCTTGCAACTAATGAAAAACTGTTTTTT	CSVGGDRSLATNEKLFF
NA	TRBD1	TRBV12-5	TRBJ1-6	TGTGCTAGCCGGGGGACAGGGTTTATTTCACCCCTCCACTTT	CASRGTGFISPLHF
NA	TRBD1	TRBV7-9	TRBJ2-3	TGTTCCAGCAGCCAATGGGACAGGGGCTATGGCACAGATACGCAGTATTTT	CSSSQWDRGYGTDTQYF
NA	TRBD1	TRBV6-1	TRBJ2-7	TGTGCCAGCAGTGAAGCTAGGACAGGGGTTCGTGAGCAGTACTTC	CASSEARTGVREQYF
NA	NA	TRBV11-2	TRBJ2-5	TGTGCCAGCACCCGCCGGGGGGCCCAACAAGAGACCCAGTACTTC	CASTRRGAQQETQYF
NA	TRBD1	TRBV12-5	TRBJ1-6	TGTGCTAGTGGTCCCGACAGGGAGCAATCACCCCTCCACTTT	CASGPDREQSPLHF
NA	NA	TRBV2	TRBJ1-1	TGTGCCAGCAGTCCCCATCAGGAAGCTTTCTTT	CASSPHQEAFF
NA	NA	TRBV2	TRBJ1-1	TGTGCCAGCAGTGATAGCCGGGGTTGGACTGAAGCTTTCTTT	CASSDSRGWTEAFF
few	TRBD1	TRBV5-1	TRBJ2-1	TGCGCCAGCTCCCAGGACAGGGGTCGCCATGAGCAGTTCTTC	CASSQDRGRHEQFF
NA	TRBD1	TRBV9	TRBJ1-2	TGTGCCAGCAGCGTGACAGGGGGAGTCTATGGCTACACCTTC	CASSVTGGVYGYTF
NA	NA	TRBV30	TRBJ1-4	TGTGCCTGGACCCTTAGTGAAAAACTGTTTTTT	CAWTLSEKLFF
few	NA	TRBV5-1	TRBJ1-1	TGCGCCAGCAGCTTGGCAGGGTCCACTGAAGCTTTCTTT	CASSLAGSTEAFF
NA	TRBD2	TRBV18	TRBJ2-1	TGTGCCAGCTCACCGAGGGTAGCGGGGGCCTCCTACAATGAGCAGTTCTTC	CASSPRVAGASYNEQFF
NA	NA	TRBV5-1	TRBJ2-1	TGCGCCAGCAGCCTTAACAATGAGCAGTTCTTC	CASSLNNEQFF
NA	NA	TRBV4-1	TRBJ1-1	TGCGCCAGCAGCCAAGTAGCGCAGGGGATGAACACTGAAGCTTTCTTT	CASSQVAQGMNTEAFF
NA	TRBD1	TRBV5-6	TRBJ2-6	TGTGCCAGCAGCTTGTGGGGGACAGCGAGCTCTGGGGCCAACGTCCTGACTTTC	CASSLWGTASSGANVLTF
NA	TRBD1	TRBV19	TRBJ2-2	TGTGCCAGCCACCGGGACAGGGAAACCGGGGAGCTGTTTTTT	CASHRDRETGELFF
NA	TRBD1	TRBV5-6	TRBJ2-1	TGTGCCAGCAGCAGGGGGCTCTCCTACAATGAGCAGTTCTTC	CASSRGLSYNEQFF
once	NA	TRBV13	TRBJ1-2	TGTGCCAGCAGCCCCACCATCGGCGGGCCCTATGGCTACACCTTC	CASSPTIGGPYGYTF
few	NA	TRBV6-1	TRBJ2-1	TGTGCCACCGCCCAGGGCCGGGCGTCCTACAATGAGCAGTTCTTC	CATAQGRASYNEQFF
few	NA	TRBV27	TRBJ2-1	TGTGCCAGCAGTGCGGGACAGCACAATGAGCAGTTCTTC	CASSAGQHNEQFF
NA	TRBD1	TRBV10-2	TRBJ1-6	TGCGCCAGCCTACAGGGGTGGCTTAATTCACCCCTCCACTTT	CASLQGWLNSPLHF
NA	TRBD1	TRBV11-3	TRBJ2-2	TGTGCCAGCAGCCGGACAGGGATAAACACCGGGGAGCTGTTTTTT	CASSRTGINTGELFF
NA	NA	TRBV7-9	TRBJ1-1	TGTGCCAGCAGCCCCATGACAGGAAACACTGAAGCTTTCTTT	CASSPMTGNTEAFF